This entry is about one T cell receptor (beta chain). Its antigen is unknown. The data were obtained in a study of cytomegalovirus exposure and HLA in healthy donors. Findings and limits, study-wide: Productive status was seen about 90% or about 30% of the time for most TCR beta V segments in an earlier analysis. In vitro data verified a few CMV-associated chains as specific for CMV antigens. Most observed TCR sequences were rare, whereas some public TCRs were detected in many donors.

Trimming took 0 bases from V and 5 from J; bases not matched to a gene: 6. Germline V CDR1 and CDR2: LNHDA, SQIVND (reference sequence). This CDR3 spans 16 amino acids. PCR employed 60 Vbeta and 13 Jbeta primers. The method was immunoSEQ multiplex PCR; TCRdb's version includes in-frame clones alone and lacks a portion of them. There are about 46,000 clones in the sample, with approximately 1% held by the top ten. The chain recombines TRBV19 with TRBJ2-3; TRBD2 agrees at 9 bases. This TCR derives from a woman in her 40s in good health and CMV-seronegative. The material sequenced was PBMCs. CDR3 in amino acids: CASSIDLVAGEDTQYF. CDR3 sequence (DNA): TGTGCCAGTAGTATAGATCTGGTAGCGGGAGAAGATACGCAGTATTTT.